This T cell receptor beta chain was sequenced for a study of cytomegalovirus exposure and HLA in healthy donors. With V trimmed by 1 base and J by 0 bases, 3 bases remained unmatched. This CDR3 region has 15 residues. Germline V gives CDR1 WNHNN, CDR2 SYGVQD (reference sequence). As to this clone: Its target is not known.

Regarding the study as a whole: TCR association rates varied by HLA locus in a later analysis, with DRB1 highest and HLA-C lowest.

The PCR was carried out with 60 Vbeta primers and 13 Jbeta primers. Clones were read by immunoSEQ multiplex PCR, and TCRdb kept only the in-frame ones, dropping some. Among tens of thousands of clones, over 60% were seen once, and the ten largest hold 7% to 10%. The receptor's source is a woman between 45 and 60 years old in good health and CMV-seronegative. The chain uses TRBV10-1 and TRBJ2-7; 7 bases match TRBD1. The sequenced sample was PBMCs. The CDR3 DNA reads TGCGCCAGCAGTGAGTGGGGACAGAACTCCTACGAGCAGTACTTC. This codes for CASSEWGQNSYEQYF.